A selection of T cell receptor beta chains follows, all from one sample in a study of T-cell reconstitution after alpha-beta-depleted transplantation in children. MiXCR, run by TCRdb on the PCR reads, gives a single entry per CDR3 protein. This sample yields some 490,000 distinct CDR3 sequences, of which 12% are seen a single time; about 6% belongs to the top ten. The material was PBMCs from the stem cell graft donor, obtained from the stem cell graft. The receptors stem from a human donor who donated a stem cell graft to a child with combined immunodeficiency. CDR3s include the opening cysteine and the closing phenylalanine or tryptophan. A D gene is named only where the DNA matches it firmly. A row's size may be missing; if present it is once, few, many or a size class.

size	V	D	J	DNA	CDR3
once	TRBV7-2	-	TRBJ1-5	TGTGCCAGCAGCTTAGACGGGGCCCCTCAGCCCCAGCATTTT	CASSLDGAPQPQHF
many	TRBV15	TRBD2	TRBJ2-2	TGTGCCACCAGCAGAGTGGGGACTAGCGGGAGGGTAGGCACCGGGGAGCTGTTTTTT	CATSRVGTSGRVGTGELFF
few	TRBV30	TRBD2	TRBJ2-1	TGTGCCTGGAGTGGCCTGATAGCGGGAGGTTACAATGAGCAGTTCTTC	CAWSGLIAGGYNEQFF
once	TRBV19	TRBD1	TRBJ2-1	TGTGCCAGTAGTATAGATCGGGACAGATACAATGAGCAGTTCTTC	CASSIDRDRYNEQFF
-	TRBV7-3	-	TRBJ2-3	TGTGCCAGCAGCCCATCCGGGGCTACGCAGTATTTT	CASSPSGATQYF
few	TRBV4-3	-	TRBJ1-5	TGCGCCAGCAGCCAAGATTATCAGGGTACGGGCAATCAGCCCCAGCATTTT	CASSQDYQGTGNQPQHF
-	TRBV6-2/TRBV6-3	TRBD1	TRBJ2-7	TGTGCCAGCAGCAGCATCCGACAGGGGGCCTTACCCTACGAGCAGTACTTC	CASSSIRQGALPYEQYF
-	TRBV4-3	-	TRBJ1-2	TGCGCCAGCAGCCAAGTGAACAGGGCAGACTATGGCTACACCTTC	CASSQVNRADYGYTF
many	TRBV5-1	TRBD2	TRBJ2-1	TGCGCCAGCAGCCGACTAGCGGGAGGCTACTACAATGAGCAGTTCTTC	CASSRLAGGYYNEQFF
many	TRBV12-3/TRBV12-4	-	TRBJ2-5	TGTGCCAGCAGTTCCCGACAGTTTCAAGAGACCCAGTACTTC	CASSSRQFQETQYF
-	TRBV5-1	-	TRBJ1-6	TGCGCCAGCAGCTTGTTCGGGCAGGGTGACTCACCCCTCCACTTT	CASSLFGQGDSPLHF
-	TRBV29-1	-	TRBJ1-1	TGCAGCGTTGAAGGTATTAGTAGGCAGGCTACTGAAGCTTTCTTT	CSVEGISRQATEAFF
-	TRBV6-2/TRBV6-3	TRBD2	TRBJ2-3	TGTGCCAGCAGTTACTTCCGCGGACTAGCGGGAAATACGCAGTATTTT	CASSYFRGLAGNTQYF
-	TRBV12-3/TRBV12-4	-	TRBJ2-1	TGTGCCAGCAGGGCCCCTGGGGTCGGGTTCTACAATGAGCAGTTCTTC	CASRAPGVGFYNEQFF
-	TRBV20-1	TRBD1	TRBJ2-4	TGCAGTGCTAGAGATCATGGGACAGAAAACATTCAGTACTTC	CSARDHGTENIQYF
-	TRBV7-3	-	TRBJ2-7	TGTGCCAGCAGCTTTAACCCTTCTTACGAGCAGTACTTC	CASSFNPSYEQYF
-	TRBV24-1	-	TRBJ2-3	TGTGCCACCAGTGATTTTGGCCAAACCACAGATACGCAGTATTTT	CATSDFGQTTDTQYF
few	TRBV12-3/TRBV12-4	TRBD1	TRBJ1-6	TGTGCCAGCAGTTCCTGGGGACAGGGAGGCAATTCACCCCTCCACTTT	CASSSWGQGGNSPLHF
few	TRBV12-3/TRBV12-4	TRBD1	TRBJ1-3	TGTGCCAGCAGCCCGGGACAGGTAAAAGGAGGTGGAAACACCATATATTTT	CASSPGQVKGGGNTIYF
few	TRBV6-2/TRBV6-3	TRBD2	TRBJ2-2	TGTGCCAGCACCAAAAGGACGGGAGGGCGGGAGCTGTTTTTT	CASTKRTGGRELFF